The T cell receptor (beta chain) described here comes from a study of molecular identifiers for immune sequencing clone quantification. Study outcomes and limitations: Beyond 20 RNA copies, clones held over 97% of effector molecules, compared with under 1% in naive cells.

On this clonotype: Its target is not known.

Previously described methods and listed TCR primers were used for bulk TCR libraries. TCRdb fed the PCR reads into MiXCR, producing one record per CDR3 protein. Of 75,000 to 95,000 distinct CDR3 sequences listed, 20% to 30% are singletons. Naive CD8 sequencing libraries were generated from around 20,000 to 990,000 sorted cells, with 10%, 30% or 50% RNA as input. From germline, CDR1 is LNHDA and CDR2 SQIVND (reference sequence). The CDR3 loop spans 13 amino acids. Trimming removed 8 bases from V and 6 bases from J, with 14 bases in between. The material sequenced was naive CD8+ T cells from blood, with Jurkat cell RNA spiked in. The subset here: FACS-sorted CD8+CD4-CCR7+CD45RA+ naive T cells. This clonotype was sampled from a human donor in good health. Some libraries in this study had Jurkat cell RNA spiked in. The chain is built from TRBV19 and TRBJ1-5; D possibly corresponds to TRBD1 (5 bases). The CDR3 DNA is TGTGCCAGTCAATATGGGGGAGGTCAGCCCCAGCATTTT. Amino acid sequence: CASQYGGGQPQHF.